This T cell receptor beta chain was sequenced in a study of CD8 T cells in ankylosing spondylitis. Construction of TCR beta libraries was performed using quantitative 5'-RACE with molecular barcodes. MiXCR, run by TCRdb on the 5' RACE reads, gives a single entry per CDR3 protein. The sample lists around 150,000 distinct CDR3 sequences, under 55% occurring once. Notes on this clonotype: The antigen remains unidentified.

Study-wide results and caveats: Earlier literature documents some of the motif variants in reactive arthritis synovial fluid and blood. In ankylosing spondylitis patients, matched synovial fluid reportedly showed significant enrichment of disease-linked clones.

The TCR was taken from a male donor with ankylosing spondylitis. The sequencing input was synovial fluid, either unsorted or a sorted T cell fraction (not recorded which).

The CDR3 reads CSARDLEGHTEAFF. The CDR3, as DNA: TGCAGTGCTAGAGATCTCGAGGGCCACACTGAAGCTTTCTTT. This sequence joins TRBV20-1 and TRBJ1-1; D remains ambiguous. This CDR3 comprises 14 residues. Trimming pared 0 bases from V and 3 bases from J, leaving 11 bases between. Germline CDR1 reads DFQATT; CDR2 reads SNEGSKA (reference sequence).